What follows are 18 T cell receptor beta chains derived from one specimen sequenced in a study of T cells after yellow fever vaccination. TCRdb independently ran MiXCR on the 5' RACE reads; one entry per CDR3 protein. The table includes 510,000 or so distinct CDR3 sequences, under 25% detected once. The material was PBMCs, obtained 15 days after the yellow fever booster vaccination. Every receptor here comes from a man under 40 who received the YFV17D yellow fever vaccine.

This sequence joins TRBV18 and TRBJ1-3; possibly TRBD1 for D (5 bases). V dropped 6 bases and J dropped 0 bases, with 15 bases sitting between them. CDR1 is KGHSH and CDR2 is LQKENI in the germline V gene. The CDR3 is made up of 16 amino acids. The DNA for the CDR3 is TGTGCCAGCTCGCCCAATCAGGGCCGCTCTGGAAACACCATATATTTT. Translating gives CASSPNQGRSGNTIYF.

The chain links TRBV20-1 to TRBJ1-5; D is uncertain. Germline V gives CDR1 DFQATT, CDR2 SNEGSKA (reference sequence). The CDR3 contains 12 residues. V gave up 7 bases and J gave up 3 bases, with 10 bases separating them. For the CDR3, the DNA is TGCAGTGTGGGAGGTGTCAATCAGCCCCAGCATTTT. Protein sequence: CSVGGVNQPQHF.

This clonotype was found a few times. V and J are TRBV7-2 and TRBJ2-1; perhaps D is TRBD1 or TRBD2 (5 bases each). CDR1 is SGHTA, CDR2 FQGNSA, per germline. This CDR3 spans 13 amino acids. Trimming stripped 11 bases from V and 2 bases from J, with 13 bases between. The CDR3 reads CAVGTTAYNEQFF. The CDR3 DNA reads TGTGCCGTTGGGACGACCGCCTACAATGAGCAGTTCTTC. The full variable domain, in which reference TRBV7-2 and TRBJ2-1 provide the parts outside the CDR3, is GAGVSQSPSNKVTEKGKDVELRCDPISGHTALYWYRQSLGQGLEFLIYFQGNSAPDKSGLPSDRFSAERTGGSVSTLTIQRTQQEDSAVYLCAVGTTAYNEQFFGPGTRLTVL.

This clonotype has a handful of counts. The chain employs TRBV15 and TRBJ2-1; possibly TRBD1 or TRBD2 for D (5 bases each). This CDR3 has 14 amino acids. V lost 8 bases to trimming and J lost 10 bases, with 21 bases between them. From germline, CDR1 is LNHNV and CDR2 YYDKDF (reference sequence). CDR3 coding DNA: TGTGCCACCCACGATCCCTCCAGAGGGGAAGAGCAGTTCTTC. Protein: CATHDPSRGEEQFF.

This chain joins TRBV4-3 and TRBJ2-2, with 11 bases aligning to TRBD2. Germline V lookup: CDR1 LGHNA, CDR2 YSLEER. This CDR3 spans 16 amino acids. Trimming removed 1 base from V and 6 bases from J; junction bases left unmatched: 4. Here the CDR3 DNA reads TGCGCCAGCAGCCAAGGGACTAGCGGGTTTCCCGGGGAGCTGTTTTTT. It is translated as CASSQGTSGFPGELFF.

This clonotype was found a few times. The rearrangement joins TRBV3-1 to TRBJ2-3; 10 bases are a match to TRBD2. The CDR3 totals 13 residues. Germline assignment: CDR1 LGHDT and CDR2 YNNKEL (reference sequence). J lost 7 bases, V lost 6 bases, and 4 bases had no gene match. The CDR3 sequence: CASSLSGRNTQYF. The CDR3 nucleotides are TGTGCCAGCAGTCTTAGCGGGAGGAATACGCAGTATTTT.

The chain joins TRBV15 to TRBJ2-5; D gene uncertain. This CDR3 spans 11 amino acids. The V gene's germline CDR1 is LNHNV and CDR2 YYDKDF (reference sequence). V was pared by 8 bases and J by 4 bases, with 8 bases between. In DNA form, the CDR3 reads TGTGCCACCGGCGTAGGAGAGACCCAGTACTTC. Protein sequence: CATGVGETQYF.

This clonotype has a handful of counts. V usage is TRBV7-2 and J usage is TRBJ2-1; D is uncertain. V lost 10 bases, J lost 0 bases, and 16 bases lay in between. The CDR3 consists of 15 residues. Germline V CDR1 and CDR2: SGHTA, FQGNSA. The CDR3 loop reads CATMPTQISYNEQFF. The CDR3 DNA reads TGTGCCACCATGCCAACTCAAATCTCCTACAATGAGCAGTTCTTC.

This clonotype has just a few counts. This CDR3 is CASSFGTSGSINEQFF. DNA for the CDR3: TGTGCCAGCAGCTTCGGGACTAGCGGGAGTATCAATGAGCAGTTCTTC. The chain employs TRBV7-9 and TRBJ2-1; 14 bases are shared with TRBD2. This CDR3 contains 16 residues. Germline CDR1 is SEHNR and CDR2 is FQNEAQ (reference sequence). J lost 6 bases, V lost 3 bases, and 4 bases had no gene match.

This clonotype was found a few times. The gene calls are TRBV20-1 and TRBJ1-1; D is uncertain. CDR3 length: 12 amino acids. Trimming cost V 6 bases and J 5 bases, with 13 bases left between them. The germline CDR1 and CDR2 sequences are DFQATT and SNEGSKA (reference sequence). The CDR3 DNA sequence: TGCAGTGCCACCAGAGGTTGGACTGAAGCTTTCTTT. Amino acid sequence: CSATRGWTEAFF.

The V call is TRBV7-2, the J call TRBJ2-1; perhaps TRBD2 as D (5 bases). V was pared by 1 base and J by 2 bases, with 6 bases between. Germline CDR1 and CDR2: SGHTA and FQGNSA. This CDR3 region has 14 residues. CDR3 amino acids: CASSLDGTYNEQFF. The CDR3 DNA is TGTGCCAGCAGCTTAGACGGGACCTACAATGAGCAGTTCTTC. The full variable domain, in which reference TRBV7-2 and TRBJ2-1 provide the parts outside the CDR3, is GAGVSQSPSNKVTEKGKDVELRCDPISGHTALYWYRQSLGQGLEFLIYFQGNSAPDKSGLPSDRFSAERTGGSVSTLTIQRTQQEDSAVYLCASSLDGTYNEQFFGPGTRLTVL.

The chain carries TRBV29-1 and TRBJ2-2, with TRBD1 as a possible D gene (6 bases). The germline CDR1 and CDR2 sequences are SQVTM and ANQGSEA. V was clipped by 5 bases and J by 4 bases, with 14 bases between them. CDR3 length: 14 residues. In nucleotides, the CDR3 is TGCAGCGTTCGGACAGCCCGGGTCACCGGGGAGCTGTTTTTT. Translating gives CSVRTARVTGELFF.

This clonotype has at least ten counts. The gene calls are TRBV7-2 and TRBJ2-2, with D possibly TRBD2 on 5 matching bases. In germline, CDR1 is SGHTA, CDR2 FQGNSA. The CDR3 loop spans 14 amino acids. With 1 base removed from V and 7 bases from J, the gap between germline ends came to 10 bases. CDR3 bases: TGTGCCAGCAGCTTAGGGTTCGAGGGCGGGGAGCTGTTTTTT. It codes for CASSLGFEGGELFF.

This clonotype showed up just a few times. CDR3 nucleotide sequence: TGCAGTGCTAGAGGCCGACCTCCCCAGGGATTTGAGGGAAACACCATATATTTT. Its protein product is CSARGRPPQGFEGNTIYF. The chain recombines TRBV20-1 with TRBJ1-3, with a possible D match to TRBD1 (5 bases). The CDR3 has 18 amino acids. Germline CDR1 DFQATT, CDR2 SNEGSKA (reference sequence). Trimming pared 1 base from V and 4 bases from J, leaving 23 bases between.

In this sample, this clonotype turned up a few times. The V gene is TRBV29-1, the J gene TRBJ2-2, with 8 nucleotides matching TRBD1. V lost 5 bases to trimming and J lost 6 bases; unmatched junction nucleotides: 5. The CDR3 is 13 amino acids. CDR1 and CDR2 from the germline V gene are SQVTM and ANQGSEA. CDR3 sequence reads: CSVWQGAAGELFF. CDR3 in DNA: TGCAGCGTTTGGCAGGGGGCCGCCGGGGAGCTGTTTTTT.

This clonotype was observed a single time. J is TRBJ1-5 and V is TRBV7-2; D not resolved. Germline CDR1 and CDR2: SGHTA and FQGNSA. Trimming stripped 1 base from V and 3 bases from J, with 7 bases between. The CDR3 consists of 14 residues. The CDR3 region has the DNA TGTGCCAGCAGCTTAGGCCGAGACAATCAGCCCCAGCATTTT. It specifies CASSLGRDNQPQHF. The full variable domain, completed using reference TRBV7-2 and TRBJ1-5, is GAGVSQSPSNKVTEKGKDVELRCDPISGHTALYWYRQSLGQGLEFLIYFQGNSAPDKSGLPSDRFSAERTGGSVSTLTIQRTQQEDSAVYLCASSLGRDNQPQHFGDGTRLSIL.

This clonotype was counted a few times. This CDR3 is CASSVDPIQETQYF. Written as DNA, the CDR3 is TGTGCCAGCAGCGTAGACCCGATTCAAGAGACCCAGTACTTC. V usage is TRBV9 and J usage is TRBJ2-5, with D hard to call. CDR1 is SGDLS and CDR2 is YYNGEE in the germline V gene. V dropped 0 bases and J dropped 2 bases, with 8 bases sitting between them. CDR3 size: 14 residues.

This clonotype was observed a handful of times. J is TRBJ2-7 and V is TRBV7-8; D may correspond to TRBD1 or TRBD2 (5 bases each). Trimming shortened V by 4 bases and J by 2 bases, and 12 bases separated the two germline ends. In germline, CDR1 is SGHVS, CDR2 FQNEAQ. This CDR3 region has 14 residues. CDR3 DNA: TGTGCCAGCAGCTCGTGGGACCATCCCTACGAGCAGTACTTC. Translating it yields CASSSWDHPYEQYF.